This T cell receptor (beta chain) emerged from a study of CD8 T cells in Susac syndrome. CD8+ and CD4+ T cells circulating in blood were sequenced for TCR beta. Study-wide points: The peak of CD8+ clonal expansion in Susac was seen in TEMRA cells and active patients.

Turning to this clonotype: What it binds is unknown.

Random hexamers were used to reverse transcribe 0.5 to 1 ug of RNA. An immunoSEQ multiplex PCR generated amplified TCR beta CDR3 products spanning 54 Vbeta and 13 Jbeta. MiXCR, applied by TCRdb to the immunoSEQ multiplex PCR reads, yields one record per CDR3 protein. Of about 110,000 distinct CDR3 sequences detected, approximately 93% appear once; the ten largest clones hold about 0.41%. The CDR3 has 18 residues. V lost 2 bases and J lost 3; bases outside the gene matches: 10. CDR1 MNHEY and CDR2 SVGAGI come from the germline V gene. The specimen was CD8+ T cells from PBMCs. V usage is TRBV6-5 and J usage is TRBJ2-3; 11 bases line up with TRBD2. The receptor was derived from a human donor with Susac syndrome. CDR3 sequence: CASSYGLAGGPGTDTQYF. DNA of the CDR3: TGTGCCAGCAGTTACGGGTTAGCGGGGGGGCCTGGGACAGATACGCAGTATTTT.